Shown below are 7 T cell receptor beta chains from a single sample sequenced in a study of blood T cell repertoires in COVID-19. Data came from immunoSEQ multiplex PCR; TCRdb stores just in-frame clones and leaves some out. Of over 120,000 clones in the sample, over 70% were seen once. The sequenced sample consisted of peripheral blood. The origin of the receptors is a woman aged 45 to 65 with acute or convalescent COVID-19.

On this clone: At one end the junction does not follow the germline gene, possibly because of a read error. The V and J genes are TRBV2 and TRBJ1-2; tentatively, D is TRBD1 (6 bases). Looked up from germline, CDR1 is SNHLY and CDR2 is FYNNEI. The CDR3 length is 11 residues. In DNA, the CDR3 is TGTGCCAGCAGTGAATCTGTGGGGGCCCCCTTC. This sequence encodes CASSESVGAPF.

The rearrangement links TRBV3-1 (or the pseudogene TRBV3-2) to TRBJ1-1, with D possibly TRBD1 on 5 matching bases. The CDR3 spans 14 residues. Germline CDR1 is LGHDT and CDR2 is YNNKEL (reference sequence). V lost 4 bases to trimming and J lost 2 bases, with 11 bases between them. CDR3 DNA sequence: TGTGCCAGCAGCCCCCGGGGGGGAAACACTGAAGCTTTCTTT. This sequence encodes CASSPRGGNTEAFF.

V usage is TRBV20-1 and J usage is TRBJ1-3, with D tentatively TRBD1 (6 bases). Per germline, CDR1 DFQATT and CDR2 SNEGSKA (reference sequence). Trimming removed 3 bases at V and 2 bases at J, with 11 bases between. CDR3 length equals 14 residues. The CDR3 sequence: CSASNRDAGNTIYF. CDR3 in DNA: TGCAGTGCTAGTAACAGGGATGCTGGAAACACCATATATTTT.

The chain uses TRBV5-1 and TRBJ2-7; 7 nucleotides agree with TRBD2. Trimming cost V 8 bases and J 0 bases; bases outside gene matches: 5. Germline values: CDR1 SGHRS, CDR2 YFSETQ. There are 13 residues in the CDR3. The CDR3 bases are TGCGCCAGTGGTAGGACTAGCTCCTACGAGCAGTACTTC. Amino acid sequence: CASGRTSSYEQYF.

The chain combines TRBV30 with TRBJ2-1, with no clear D. Trimming took 0 bases from V and 0 from J, leaving 6 bases between them. This CDR3 spans 14 amino acids. Germline CDR1 is GTSNPN and CDR2 is SVGIG (reference sequence). CDR3 loop: CAWSVLSSYNEQFF. The CDR3 DNA reads as TGTGCCTGGAGTGTATTGAGCTCCTACAATGAGCAGTTCTTC.

The chain carries TRBV18 and TRBJ1-4, with D possibly being TRBD1 (5 bases). V lost 4 bases to trimming and J lost 1 base, with 7 bases between them. Germline V lookup: CDR1 KGHSH, CDR2 LQKENI. This CDR3 comprises 14 residues. The CDR3: CASSQGLTNEKLFF. Written as DNA, the CDR3 is TGTGCCAGCTCACAGGGGCTAACTAATGAAAAACTGTTTTTT.

This chain joins TRBV6-5 and TRBJ2-3; 12 bases agree with TRBD1. V dropped 0 bases and J dropped 6; count of bases not matched to a gene: 4. This CDR3 region has 16 residues. The germline gives CDR1 MNHEY, CDR2 SVGAGI. The CDR3 DNA sequence: TGTGCCAGCAGTTACTCCTGGGACAGGGGGCTGGATACGCAGTATTTT. Its protein is CASSYSWDRGLDTQYF.